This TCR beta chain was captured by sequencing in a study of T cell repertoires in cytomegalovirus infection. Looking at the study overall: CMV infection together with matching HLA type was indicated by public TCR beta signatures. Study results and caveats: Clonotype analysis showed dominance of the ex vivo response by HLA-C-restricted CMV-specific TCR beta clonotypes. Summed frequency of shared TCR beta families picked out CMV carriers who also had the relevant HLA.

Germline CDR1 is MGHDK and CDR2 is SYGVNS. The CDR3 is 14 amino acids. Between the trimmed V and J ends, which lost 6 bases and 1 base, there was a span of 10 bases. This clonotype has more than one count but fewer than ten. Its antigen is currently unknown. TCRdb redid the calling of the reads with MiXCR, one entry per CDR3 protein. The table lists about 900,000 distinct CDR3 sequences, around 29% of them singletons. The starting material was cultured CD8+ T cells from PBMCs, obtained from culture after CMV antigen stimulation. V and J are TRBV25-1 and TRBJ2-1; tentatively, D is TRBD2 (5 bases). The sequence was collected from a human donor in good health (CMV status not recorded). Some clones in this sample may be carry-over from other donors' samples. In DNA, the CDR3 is TGTGCCAGCAGGGCCCCGGGATCCTACAATGAGCAGTTCTTC. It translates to CASRAPGSYNEQFF.